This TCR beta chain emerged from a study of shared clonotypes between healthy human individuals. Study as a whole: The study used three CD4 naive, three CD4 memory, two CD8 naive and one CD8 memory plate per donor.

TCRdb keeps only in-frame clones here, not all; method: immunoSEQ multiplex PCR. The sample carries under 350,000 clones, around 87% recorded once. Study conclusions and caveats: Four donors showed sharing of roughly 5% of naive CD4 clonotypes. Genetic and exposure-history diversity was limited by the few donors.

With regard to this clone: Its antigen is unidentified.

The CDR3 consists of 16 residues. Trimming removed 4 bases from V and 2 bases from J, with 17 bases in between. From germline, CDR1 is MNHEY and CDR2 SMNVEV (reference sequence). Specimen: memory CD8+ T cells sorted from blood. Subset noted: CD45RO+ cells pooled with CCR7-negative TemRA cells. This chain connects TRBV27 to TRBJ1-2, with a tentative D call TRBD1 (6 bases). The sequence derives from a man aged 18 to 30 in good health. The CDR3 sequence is CASSSVTGAANYGYTF. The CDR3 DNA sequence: TGTGCCAGCAGTTCGGTGACGGGGGCAGCGAACTATGGCTACACCTTC.